One and the same sample provided the 32 T cell receptor beta chains below, sequenced in a study of cytomegalovirus exposure and HLA in healthy donors. In the PCR, 60 Vbeta and 13 Jbeta primers were used. The data were produced by immunoSEQ multiplex PCR, yet TCRdb's version contains in-frame clones alone and is incomplete. The sample includes under 150,000 clones, around three quarters of them seen just once. The sample was PBMCs. The receptors originated from a man between 18 and 35 years old in good health and CMV-seronegative.

The chain links TRBV4-3 to TRBJ2-1, with D tentatively TRBD1 (6 bases). Germline CDR1 reads LGHNA; CDR2 reads YSLEER. The CDR3 extends over 16 amino acids. Between the trimmed V and J ends, which lost 0 bases and 4 bases, there was a span of 13 bases. In DNA, the CDR3 is TGCGCCAGCAGCCAAGAACGGGACACCCTTTACAATGAGCAGTTCTTC. Amino acid sequence: CASSQERDTLYNEQFF.

The CDR3 nucleotides read TGCAGTGCCTTACGTGGGGCTGGCTACACCTTC. Its protein product is CSALRGAGYTF. This chain connects TRBV20-1 to TRBJ1-2; maybe TRBD1 (5 bases). This CDR3 spans 11 amino acids. Trimming shortened V by 6 bases and J by 7 bases, and 12 bases separated the two germline ends. Germline assignment: CDR1 DFQATT and CDR2 SNEGSKA (reference sequence).

The chain recombines TRBV19 with TRBJ1-1; possibly TRBD1 for D (5 bases). V was cut by 5 bases and J by 4 bases, with 11 bases left in between. Germline-derived CDR1 and CDR2 are LNHDA and SQIVND (reference sequence). The CDR3 runs 13 residues. The chain's CDR3 is CASSAREFTEAFF. CDR3 in DNA: TGTGCCAGTAGTGCCAGGGAATTCACTGAAGCTTTCTTT.

In its sample, this clone was seen a few times. J is TRBJ1-1 and V is TRBV2; tentatively, D is TRBD1 (6 bases). Germline V lookup: CDR1 SNHLY, CDR2 FYNNEI. The CDR3 loop spans 12 amino acids. V lost 6 bases, J lost 7 bases, and 12 bases lay in between. Here the CDR3 reads CASRATGNEAFF. CDR3 DNA sequence: TGTGCCAGCAGAGCTACAGGGAATGAAGCTTTCTTT.

V and J are TRBV7-8 and TRBJ2-5, with D unclear. CDR3 length equals 12 residues. Germline lookup yields CDR1 SGHVS and CDR2 FQNEAQ. V lost 8 bases to trimming and J lost 5 bases, with 12 bases between them. The CDR3 DNA follows: TGTGCCAGCCTGGAGTCCCCCGAGACCCAGTACTTC. Amino acid sequence: CASLESPETQYF.

DNA for the CDR3: TGCGCCAGCAGCCTAGGACTTTCCCTGAGCACAGATACGCAGTATTTT. It specifies CASSLGLSLSTDTQYF. The chain is built from TRBV5-1 and TRBJ2-3; D is possibly TRBD2 (5 bases). The germline V gene encodes CDR1 SGHRS and CDR2 YFSETQ. The CDR3 runs 16 residues. Trimming shortened V by 4 bases and J by 0 bases, and 15 bases separated the two germline ends.

The chain carries TRBV9 and TRBJ1-3; a weak D match, TRBD1 (5 bases). Trimming stripped 7 bases from V and 0 bases from J, with 17 bases between. CDR1 SGDLS and CDR2 YYNGEE come from the germline V gene. The CDR3 consists of 16 residues. The CDR3 sequence is CASAETWGLSGNTIYF. In DNA, the CDR3 is TGTGCCAGCGCCGAAACGTGGGGCCTCTCTGGAAACACCATATATTTT.

The gene calls are TRBV5-1 and TRBJ2-3; TRBD2 aligns across 10 bases. After removal of 0 bases from V and 2 bases from J, the junction contained 6 bases not matched to a gene. CDR3 length: 17 amino acids. Per the germline V gene, CDR1 is SGHRS and CDR2 is YFSETQ. The CDR3 nucleotides read TGCGCCAGCAGCTTGGGGCTAGCGGGGGACCTCACAGATACGCAGTATTTT. It specifies CASSLGLAGDLTDTQYF.

V usage is TRBV11-2 and J usage is TRBJ2-3, with D maybe TRBD1 (5 bases). V dropped 0 bases and J dropped 2 bases, with 9 bases sitting between them. Germline V lookup: CDR1 SGHAT, CDR2 FQNNGV. CDR3 length: 15 residues. The CDR3 region is CASSLDAGFTDTQYF. The CDR3 coding sequence is TGTGCCAGCAGCTTAGATGCAGGGTTCACAGATACGCAGTATTTT.

The rearrangement uses TRBV27 and TRBJ1-1; D is possibly TRBD1 (5 bases). The germline V gene has CDR1 MNHEY and CDR2 SMNVEV (reference sequence). The CDR3 sequence is 14 residues long. Trimming took 8 bases from V and 7 from J, leaving 20 bases between them. This CDR3 is CASARGGGGGEAFF. CDR3 coding DNA: TGTGCCAGCGCCCGTGGGGGGGGAGGAGGTGAAGCTTTCTTT.

The V call is TRBV9, the J call TRBJ2-1; 10 nucleotides line up with TRBD2. This CDR3 region has 13 residues. The germline gives CDR1 SGDLS, CDR2 YYNGEE. J lost 9 bases, V lost 0 bases, and 0 bases had no gene match. The CDR3: CASSVGTSGEQFF. For the CDR3, the DNA is TGTGCCAGCAGCGTAGGGACTAGCGGTGAGCAGTTCTTC.

The genes are TRBV18 and TRBJ2-1; maybe TRBD1 (7 bases). V lost 3 bases and J 6 bases, leaving 12 bases between the germline ends. Germline V gives CDR1 KGHSH, CDR2 LQKENI. The CDR3 spans 14 residues. The CDR3 coding sequence is TGTGCCAGCTCACCTTCGCAGGGGGGCAATGAGCAGTTCTTC. Residues: CASSPSQGGNEQFF.

The chain combines TRBV4-3 with TRBJ2-7; possibly TRBD1 for D (6 bases). There are 15 residues in the CDR3. Trimming left V 4 bases short and J 1 base short, with 14 bases between. Germline V gene sequence: CDR1 LGHNA, CDR2 YSLEER. Here the CDR3 reads CASSPGQYSSYEQYF. The CDR3 nucleotides are TGCGCCAGCAGCCCGGGACAATACTCGTCCTACGAGCAGTACTTC.

As regards this clone: The same CDR3 also results from other DNA sequences found in this sample. V usage is TRBV12-5 and J usage is TRBJ1-2; maybe TRBD1 (6 bases). CDR1 LGHNT and CDR2 FRNRAP come from the germline V gene. V was trimmed by 1 base and J by 4 bases, leaving 16 bases between them. The CDR3 runs to 16 residues. CDR3 sequence (DNA): TGTGCTAGTGGTTTGGCGCCCCGACAGGATCTCTATGGCTACACCTTC. Protein product: CASGLAPRQDLYGYTF.

The gene calls are TRBV5-1 and TRBJ1-1; D uncertain. The CDR3 spans 13 residues. Germline V gene data show CDR1 as SGHRS and CDR2 as YFSETQ. V was shortened by 4 bases and J by 2 bases, with 9 bases between the two germline ends. The CDR3 DNA follows: TGCGCCAGCAGCGAGACTGGTAACACTGAAGCTTTCTTT. It is translated as CASSETGNTEAFF.

The V gene is TRBV2, the J gene TRBJ2-1; the match to TRBD1 covers 10 bases. The CDR3 spans 14 residues. In germline, CDR1 is SNHLY, CDR2 FYNNEI. V shed 7 bases and J 7 bases; nucleotides not matched to a gene: 7. The CDR3 nucleotides are TGTGCCAGCAATAGACAGGGGGCGATAAATGAGCAGTTCTTC. This sequence encodes CASNRQGAINEQFF.

Concerning this clone itself: The identical CDR3 is also encoded by other nucleotide sequences in the sample. The rearrangement links TRBV6-5 to TRBJ1-1; D uncertain. V lost 0 bases, J lost 4 bases, and 6 bases lay in between. The CDR3 totals 13 residues. CDR1 is MNHEY, CDR2 SVGAGI, per germline. The CDR3 is CASSYSPGTEAFF. CDR3 DNA: TGTGCCAGCAGTTACTCTCCGGGCACTGAAGCTTTCTTT.

J is TRBJ1-4 and V is TRBV29-1, with 8 bases lining up with TRBD1. J lost 8 bases, V lost 3 bases, and 8 bases had no gene match. CDR3 size: 14 residues. Germline-derived CDR1 and CDR2 are SQVTM and ANQGSEA. The CDR3 nucleotides are TGCAGCGTTGACCTCAGGGGGCGCGGGGAAAAACTGTTTTTT. It specifies CSVDLRGRGEKLFF.

J is TRBJ1-1 and V is TRBV30; the D is unclear. V gave up 0 bases and J gave up 0 bases, with 5 bases separating them. The germline V gene has CDR1 GTSNPN and CDR2 SVGIG (reference sequence). The CDR3 has 13 amino acids. Here the CDR3 DNA reads TGTGCCTGGAGTGTCTCTCTGAACACTGAAGCTTTCTTT. Protein: CAWSVSLNTEAFF.

The rearrangement uses TRBV18 and TRBJ2-1; 7 nucleotides align to TRBD1. CDR3 size: 15 residues. CDR1 and CDR2 from the germline V gene are KGHSH and LQKENI. J gave up 3 bases and V 3 bases, and 5 bases lay outside the gene matches. DNA of the CDR3: TGTGCCAGCTCACCCCGGGACAGCTACTACAATGAGCAGTTCTTC. Residues: CASSPRDSYYNEQFF.

The rearrangement joins TRBV7-8 to TRBJ2-2; perhaps TRBD2 as D (7 bases). Trimming left V 5 bases short and J 1 base short, with 17 bases between. The CDR3 contains 17 residues. Germline V CDR1 and CDR2: SGHVS, FQNEAQ. The CDR3, as DNA: TGTGCCAGCAGCCACCCCGGGGGGCCGCGGAACACCGGGGAGCTGTTTTTT. Amino acid sequence: CASSHPGGPRNTGELFF.

The rearrangement uses TRBV10-1 and TRBJ2-6, with a possible D match to TRBD1 (5 bases). Germline V gene lookup returns CDR1 WNHNN and CDR2 SYGVQD (reference sequence). V was shortened by 3 bases and J by 0 bases, with 18 bases between the two germline ends. The CDR3 is 19 residues long. CDR3 nucleotides: TGCGCCAGCAGTGAATCTTGCGGACACAATGACTCTGGGGCCAACGTCCTGACTTTC. This sequence encodes CASSESCGHNDSGANVLTF.

V is TRBV10-3 and J is TRBJ2-5; 8 bases are shared with TRBD1. This CDR3 has 14 amino acids. V was clipped by 4 bases and J by 4 bases; unmatched bases: 5. Germline assignment: CDR1 ENHRY and CDR2 SYGVKD. In DNA, the CDR3 is TGTGCCATCAGTGGCAGGGGGCCCGCAGAGACCCAGTACTTC. Its protein product is CAISGRGPAETQYF.

The J gene is TRBJ1-1, the V gene TRBV29-1; D not certain. This CDR3 has 13 residues. Trimming shortened V by 3 bases and J by 0 bases, and 8 bases separated the two germline ends. Germline values: CDR1 SQVTM, CDR2 ANQGSEA. In DNA form, the CDR3 reads TGCAGCGTTGAGGAGGTTATGAACACTGAAGCTTTCTTT. Translating gives CSVEEVMNTEAFF.

The V call is TRBV10-3, the J call TRBJ2-4; 9 positions agree with TRBD1. V shed 0 bases and J 3 bases; nucleotides not matched to a gene: 6. This CDR3 is 17 amino acids long. Germline V gene lookup returns CDR1 ENHRY and CDR2 SYGVKD. CDR3 sequence: CAISESRGQGGKNIQYF. The DNA for the CDR3 is TGTGCCATCAGTGAGTCCAGGGGACAGGGTGGCAAAAACATTCAGTACTTC.

The chain recombines TRBV6-1 with TRBJ1-2, with TRBD1 as a possible D gene (5 bases). Germline V gene data show CDR1 as MNHNS and CDR2 as SASEGT. V was clipped by 6 bases and J by 12 bases, with 26 bases between them. The CDR3 covers 15 residues. The CDR3 sequence: CASRQHRAGVRGHTF. The DNA of the CDR3 is TGTGCCAGCAGGCAACACCGGGCAGGAGTAAGGGGCCACACCTTC.

V is TRBV11-2 and J is TRBJ1-3, with 7 bases identical to TRBD1. With V trimmed by 1 base and J by 0 bases, 6 bases remained unmatched. Germline CDR1 is SGHAT and CDR2 is FQNNGV. The CDR3 is 17 amino acids. The CDR3 nucleotides read TGTGCCAGCAGCTTAGTTGGGACAGCCCTCTCTGGAAACACCATATATTTT. This encodes CASSLVGTALSGNTIYF.

This clone was counted only a few times. The chain recombines TRBV4-2 with TRBJ1-1; no firm D call. CDR1 is LGHNA and CDR2 is YNFKEQ in the germline V gene. Trimming left V 8 bases short and J 1 base short, with 5 bases between. The CDR3 has 11 amino acids. The CDR3 loop is CASQENTEAFF. Here the CDR3 DNA reads TGTGCCAGCCAGGAGAACACTGAAGCTTTCTTT.

The rearrangement links TRBV6-1 to TRBJ1-2, with a weak D call TRBD1 (6 bases). The CDR3 covers 14 residues. Germline loops: CDR1 MNHNS, CDR2 SASEGT. V was trimmed by 2 bases and J by 6 bases, leaving 13 bases between them. The CDR3 protein is CASSENAGVDGYTF. CDR3 in DNA: TGTGCCAGCAGTGAAAATGCAGGGGTTGATGGCTACACCTTC.

In this sample, this clone turned up a few times. The chain links TRBV6-5 to TRBJ1-1; 9 nucleotides align to TRBD1. The CDR3 is made up of 15 amino acids. V lost 6 bases and J lost 1; bases outside the gene matches: 6. In germline, CDR1 is MNHEY, CDR2 SVGAGI. This chain's CDR3 is CASSVDRGANTEAFF. DNA for the CDR3: TGTGCCAGCAGCGTGGACAGGGGCGCGAACACTGAAGCTTTCTTT.

V gene TRBV5-1 combines with J gene TRBJ1-5, with unresolved D. V was clipped by 0 bases and J by 0 bases, with 10 bases between them. The CDR3 runs 16 residues. CDR1 is SGHRS, CDR2 YFSETQ, per germline. Here the CDR3 DNA reads TGCGCCAGCAGCTTGGGGTCTACTAATAGCAATCAGCCCCAGCATTTT. It yields the protein CASSLGSTNSNQPQHF.

This clone was detected only a few times. V is TRBV6-5 and J is TRBJ1-1, with TRBD1 as a possible D gene (5 bases). CDR1 and CDR2 (germline): MNHEY, SVGAGI. V was shortened by 2 bases and J by 6 bases, with 10 bases between the two germline ends. The CDR3 is 13 amino acids. CDR3 nucleotide sequence: TGTGCCAGCAGTTACGGGGCCAGCCCTGAAGCTTTCTTT. Translating it yields CASSYGASPEAFF.